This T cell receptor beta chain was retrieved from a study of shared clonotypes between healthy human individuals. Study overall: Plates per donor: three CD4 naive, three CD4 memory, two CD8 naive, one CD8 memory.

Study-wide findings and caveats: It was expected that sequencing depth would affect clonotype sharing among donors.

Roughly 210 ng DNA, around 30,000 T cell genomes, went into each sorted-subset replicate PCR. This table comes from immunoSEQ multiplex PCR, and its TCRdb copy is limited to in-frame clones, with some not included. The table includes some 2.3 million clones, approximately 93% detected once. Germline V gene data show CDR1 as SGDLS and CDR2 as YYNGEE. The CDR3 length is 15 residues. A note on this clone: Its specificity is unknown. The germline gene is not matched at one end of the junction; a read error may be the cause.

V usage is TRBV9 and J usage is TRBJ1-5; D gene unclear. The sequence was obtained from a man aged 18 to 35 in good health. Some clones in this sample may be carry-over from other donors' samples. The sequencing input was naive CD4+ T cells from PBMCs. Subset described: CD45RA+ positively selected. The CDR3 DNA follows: TGTGCCAGCACCGTAGTCAGTTTTAGCAATCAGCCCCAGCATTTT. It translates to CASTVVSFSNQPQHF.